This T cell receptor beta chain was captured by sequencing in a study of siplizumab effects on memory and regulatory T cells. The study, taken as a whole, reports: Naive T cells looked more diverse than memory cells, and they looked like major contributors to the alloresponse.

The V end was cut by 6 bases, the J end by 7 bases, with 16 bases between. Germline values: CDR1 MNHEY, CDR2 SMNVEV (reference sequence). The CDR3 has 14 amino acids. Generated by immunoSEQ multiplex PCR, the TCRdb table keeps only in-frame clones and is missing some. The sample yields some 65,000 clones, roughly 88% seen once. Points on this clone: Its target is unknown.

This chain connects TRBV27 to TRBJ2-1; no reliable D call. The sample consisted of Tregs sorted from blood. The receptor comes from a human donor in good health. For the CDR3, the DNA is TGTGCCAGCAGCCTAAACCTTGGAAGAAATGAGCAGTTCTTC. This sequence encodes CASSLNLGRNEQFF.